The T cell receptor beta chain described here comes from a study of T cell repertoires in cytomegalovirus infection. Study at large: Public TCR beta signatures indicated both CMV infection and matching HLA type. Findings and limits, study-wide: There were HLA-C-restricted CMV-specific TCR beta clonotypes dominating the ex vivo response. CMV carriers with the relevant HLA were identified by cumulative public TCR beta family frequency.

This clonotype was observed a handful of times. Its antigen is unidentified. The germline V gene has CDR1 MGHRA and CDR2 YSYEKL. The ends were cut back, 3 bases at V and 11 bases at J, with 13 bases in the middle. The CDR3 spans 12 residues. MiXCR was run by TCRdb on the reads, yielding one entry per CDR3 protein. The data hold approximately 700,000 distinct CDR3 sequences, with less than 40% observed a single time. The sample taken for sequencing was PBMCs. The sequence was collected from a human donor in good health (CMV status not recorded). Some clones in this sample may be carry-over from other donors' samples. V and J are TRBV4-1 and TRBJ1-1; D possibly corresponds to TRBD1 (5 bases). The CDR3 region is CASSQNKEGAFF. The CDR3 DNA reads as TGCGCCAGCAGCCAGAACAAGGAGGGGGCTTTCTTT.